The entry below gives a single T cell receptor (beta chain) sequence along with its context. Its antigen is not known. Primers included in the PCR were 60 Vbeta and 13 Jbeta primers. Clones were read by immunoSEQ multiplex PCR, and TCRdb kept only the in-frame ones, dropping some. The repertoire includes 150,000 to 160,000 clones, approximately 72% of them detected once, and about 2.8% sits in the top ten. Trimming removed 7 bases at V and 3 bases at J, with 12 bases between. The CDR3 consists of 13 residues. Germline values: CDR1 SNHLY, CDR2 FYNNEI. These data are taken from a study of cytomegalovirus exposure and HLA in healthy donors. Study-level findings and limits: Accurate prediction of most subjects' HLA-A and HLA-B alleles from TCR beta sequences was reported. The authors later found most CMV-associated TCR beta chains appeared HLA-restricted. A few CMV-associated chains were confirmed in vitro to be specific for CMV antigens.

The genes are TRBV2 and TRBJ1-2; tentatively, D is TRBD1 (5 bases). This clonotype was obtained from a man aged 18-30 years in good health and CMV-seronegative. Sequences were obtained from PBMCs. CDR3 loop: CASTWAQDYGYTF. DNA for the CDR3: TGTGCCAGCACATGGGCACAGGACTATGGCTACACCTTC.